These 5 T cell receptor beta chains share one sample of origin, sequenced in a study of cytomegalovirus exposure and HLA in healthy donors. The primer mix had 60 Vbeta and 13 Jbeta primers. Data came from immunoSEQ multiplex PCR; TCRdb stores just in-frame clones and leaves some out. Among 150,000 to 200,000 clones listed, approximately 80% were seen once. Sequencing was carried out using PBMCs. The receptors were sampled from a woman aged 40 to 50 in good health and CMV-seropositive.

V gene TRBV18 combines with J gene TRBJ1-5; D is perhaps TRBD1 (6 bases). V was cut by 5 bases and J by 7 bases, with 12 bases left in between. This CDR3 spans 13 amino acids. The germline V gene encodes CDR1 KGHSH and CDR2 LQKENI. The CDR3 here is CASSGMGAQPQHF. CDR3 DNA: TGTGCCAGCTCAGGGATGGGGGCACAGCCCCAGCATTTT.

This rearrangement joins TRBV4-3 to TRBJ2-7; 7 bases are a match to TRBD1. CDR3 length: 15 residues. CDR1 is LGHNA and CDR2 is YSLEER in the germline V gene. J was trimmed by 2 bases and V by 2 bases; bases with no gene match: 6. This CDR3 is CASSQNRGLAYEQYF. CDR3 nucleotide sequence: TGCGCCAGCAGCCAAAACAGGGGTCTAGCCTACGAGCAGTACTTC.

The rearrangement uses TRBV2 and TRBJ2-7, with 7 bases lining up with TRBD1. CDR3 length equals 12 residues. Germline assignment: CDR1 SNHLY and CDR2 FYNNEI. V lost 11 bases to trimming and J lost 9 bases; unmatched junction nucleotides: 13. The CDR3 region has the DNA TGTGCCTGCCGACAGGGCACGTATGGGCAGTACTTC. Protein sequence: CACRQGTYGQYF.

The chain joins TRBV4-1 to TRBJ1-2, with 11 bases aligning to TRBD1. The junction had 2 bases not matched to a gene; V was cut back by 3 bases and J by 8 bases. This CDR3 spans 13 amino acids. Germline assignment: CDR1 MGHRA and CDR2 YSYEKL. This CDR3 is CASSQGQGGGYTF. DNA of the CDR3: TGCGCCAGCAGCCAGGGACAGGGGGGGGGCTACACCTTC.

This clone turned up a few times. The V call is TRBV7-2, the J call TRBJ1-5; 8 bases are a match to TRBD1. Germline CDR1 SGHTA, CDR2 FQGNSA. Germline trimming cut 5 bases from V and 1 base from J; bases unmatched to any gene: 4. This CDR3 comprises 15 residues. CDR3 protein: CASSKGQASNQPQHF. The CDR3 DNA reads as TGTGCCAGCAGCAAGGGACAGGCGAGCAATCAGCCCCAGCATTTT.